This T cell receptor beta chain was profiled in a study of blood T cells in healthy people across ages. At the level of the study: The capture of about one barcoded beta molecule per two T cells was achieved by template switching. Study-level results: Unknown CMV status may confound age-related changes in expanded clones. When set beside aged donors, long-lived donors presented more naive CD4+ cells and higher diversity.

It was with a sample-barcoded 5' primer and a J-beta primer mix that a second PCR of roughly 7 to 12 cycles was run. One entry per CDR3 protein, called by TCRdb with MiXCR from the 5' RACE reads. Counted here are 780,000 or so distinct CDR3 sequences, 45% to 70% occurring once; the ten biggest clones make up about 26%. On this clonotype: Antigen specificity is unknown.

The CDR3 runs 17 residues. Germline V lookup: CDR1 SEHNR, CDR2 FQNEAQ (reference sequence). V was shortened by 4 bases and J by 0 bases, with 13 bases between the two germline ends. This sequence originates from a man in his forties or fifties in good health. Material for sequencing was blood. The chain combines TRBV7-9 with TRBJ2-6; D possibly corresponds to TRBD1 (6 bases). As DNA, the CDR3 is TGTGCCAGCAGCTCGCACGGGACAAACTCTGGGGCCAACGTCCTGACTTTC. This gives the protein CASSSHGTNSGANVLTF.